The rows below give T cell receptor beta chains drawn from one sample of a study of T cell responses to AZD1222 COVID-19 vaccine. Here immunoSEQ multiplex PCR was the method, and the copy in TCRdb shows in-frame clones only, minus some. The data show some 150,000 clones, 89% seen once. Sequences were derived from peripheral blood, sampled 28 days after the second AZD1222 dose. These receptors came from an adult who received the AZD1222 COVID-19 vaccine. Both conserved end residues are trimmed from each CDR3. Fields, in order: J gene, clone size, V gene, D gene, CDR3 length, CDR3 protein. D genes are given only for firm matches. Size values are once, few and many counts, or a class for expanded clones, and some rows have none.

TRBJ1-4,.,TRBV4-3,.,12,ASSPDSFNEKLF
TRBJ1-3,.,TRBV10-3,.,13,AITDRQSSGNTIY
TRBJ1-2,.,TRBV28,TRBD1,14,ASSSPGQGAWYGYT
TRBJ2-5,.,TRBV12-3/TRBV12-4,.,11,ASSLRGPETQY
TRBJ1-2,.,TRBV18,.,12,ASSPGYTFYGYT
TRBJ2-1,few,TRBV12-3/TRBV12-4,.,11,ASSLRSNNEQF
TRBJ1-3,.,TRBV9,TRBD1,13,ASSVGTGTGNTIY
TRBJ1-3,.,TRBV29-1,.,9,SVERGDTIY
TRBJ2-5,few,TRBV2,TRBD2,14,ASSGQTSGSAETQY
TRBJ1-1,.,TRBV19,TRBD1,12,ASSGGQMNTEAF
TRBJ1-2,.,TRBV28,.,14,ASSPIPLDSSHGYT
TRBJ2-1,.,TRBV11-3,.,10,ASSLNADEQF
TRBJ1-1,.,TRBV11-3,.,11,ASSLGEDTEAF
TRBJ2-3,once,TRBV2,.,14,ASSEGGVGLRDTQY
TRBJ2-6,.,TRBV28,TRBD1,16,ASSTTGGGVSGANVLT
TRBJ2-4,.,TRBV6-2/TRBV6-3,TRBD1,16,ASSFPGQGDLAKNIQY
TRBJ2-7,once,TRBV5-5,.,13,ASSLRLPTTYEQY
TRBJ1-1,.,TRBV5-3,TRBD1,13,ARSSGTGVRTEAF
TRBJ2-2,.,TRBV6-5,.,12,ASSPTENTGELF
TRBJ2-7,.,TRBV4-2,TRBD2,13,ASSQETSGTDEQY
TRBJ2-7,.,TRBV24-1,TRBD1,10,ATSDNRGEQY
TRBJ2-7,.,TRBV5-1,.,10,ASSKGSYEQY
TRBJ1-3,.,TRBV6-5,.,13,ASRDETVSGNTIY
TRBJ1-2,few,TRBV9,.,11,ASSVAQSDGYT
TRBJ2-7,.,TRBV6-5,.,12,ASRGGVSSYEQY
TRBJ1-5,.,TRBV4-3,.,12,ASSQGILSQPQH
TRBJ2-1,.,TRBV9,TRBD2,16,ASSVEVGLAGSSDEQF
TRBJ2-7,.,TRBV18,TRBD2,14,ASSYHQAGGEYEQY
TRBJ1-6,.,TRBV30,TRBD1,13,ACALGTARSSPLH
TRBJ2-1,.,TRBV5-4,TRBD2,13,ASSPTLAGYNEQF
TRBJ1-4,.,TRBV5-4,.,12,ASSYNRFNEKLF
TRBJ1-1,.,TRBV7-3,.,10,ASSGANTEAF
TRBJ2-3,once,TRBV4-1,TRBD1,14,ASSQETDRGLDTQY
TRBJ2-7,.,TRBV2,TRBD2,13,ASGFLAGGQDEQY
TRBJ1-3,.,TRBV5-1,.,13,ASSLQGPPGNTIY
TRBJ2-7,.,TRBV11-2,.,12,ASSYTGISGEQY
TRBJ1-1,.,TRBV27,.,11,ASSLSFATEAF
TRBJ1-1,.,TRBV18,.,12,ASSPQGMNTEAF
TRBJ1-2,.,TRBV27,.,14,ASSPMGRTGDYGYT
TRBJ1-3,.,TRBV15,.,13,ATSRDPGSGNTIY
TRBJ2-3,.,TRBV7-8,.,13,ASSFSGPSTDTQY
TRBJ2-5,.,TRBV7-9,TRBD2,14,ASSFGGSEGLGTQY
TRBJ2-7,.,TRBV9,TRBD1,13,ASSVGPGQGSEQY
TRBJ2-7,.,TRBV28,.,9,ASSSRGEQY
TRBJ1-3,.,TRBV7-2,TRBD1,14,ASRTHRTGSGNTIY
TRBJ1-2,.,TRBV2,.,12,ASRDPGRIYGYT
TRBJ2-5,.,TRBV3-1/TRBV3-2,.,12,ASSQDGGAMAQY
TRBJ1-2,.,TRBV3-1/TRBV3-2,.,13,ASSPLGQWPYGYT